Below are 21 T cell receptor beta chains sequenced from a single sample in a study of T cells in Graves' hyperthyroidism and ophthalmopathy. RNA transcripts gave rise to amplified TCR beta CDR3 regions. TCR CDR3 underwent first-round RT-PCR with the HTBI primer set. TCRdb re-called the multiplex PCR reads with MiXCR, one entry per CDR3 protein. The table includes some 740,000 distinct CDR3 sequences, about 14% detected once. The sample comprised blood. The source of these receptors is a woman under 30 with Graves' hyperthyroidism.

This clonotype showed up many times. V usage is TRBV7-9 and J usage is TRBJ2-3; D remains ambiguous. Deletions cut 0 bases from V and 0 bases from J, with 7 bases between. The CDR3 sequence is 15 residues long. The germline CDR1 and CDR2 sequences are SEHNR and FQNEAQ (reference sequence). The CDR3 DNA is TGTGCCAGCAGCTTAGCCAGGCCTAGCACAGATACGCAGTATTTT. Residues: CASSLARPSTDTQYF.

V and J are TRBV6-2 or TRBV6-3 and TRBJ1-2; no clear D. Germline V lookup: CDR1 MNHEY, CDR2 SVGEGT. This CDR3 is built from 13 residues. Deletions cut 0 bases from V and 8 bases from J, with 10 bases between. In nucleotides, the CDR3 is TGTGCCAGCAGTTACTCGAACTTGGGCGGCTACACCTTC. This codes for CASSYSNLGGYTF.

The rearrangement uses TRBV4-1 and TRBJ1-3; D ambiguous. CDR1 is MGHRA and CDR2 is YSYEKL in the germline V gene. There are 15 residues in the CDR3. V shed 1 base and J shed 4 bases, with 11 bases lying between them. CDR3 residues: CASSQARGPGNTIYF. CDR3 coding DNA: TGCGCCAGCAGCCAAGCCCGGGGTCCGGGAAACACCATATATTTT.

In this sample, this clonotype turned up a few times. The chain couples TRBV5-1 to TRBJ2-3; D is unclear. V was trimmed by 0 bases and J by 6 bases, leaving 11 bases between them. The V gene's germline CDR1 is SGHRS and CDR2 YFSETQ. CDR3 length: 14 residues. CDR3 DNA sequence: TGCGCCAGCAGCTTGGTCGGGCGTGGGGATACGCAGTATTTT. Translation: CASSLVGRGDTQYF.

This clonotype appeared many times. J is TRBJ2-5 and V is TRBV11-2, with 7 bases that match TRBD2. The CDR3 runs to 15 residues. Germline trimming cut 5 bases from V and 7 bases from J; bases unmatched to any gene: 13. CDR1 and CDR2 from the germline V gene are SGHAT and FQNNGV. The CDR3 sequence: CASSSRLAPGGTQYF. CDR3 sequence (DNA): TGTGCCAGCAGCAGCCGACTAGCACCCGGGGGGACCCAGTACTTC.

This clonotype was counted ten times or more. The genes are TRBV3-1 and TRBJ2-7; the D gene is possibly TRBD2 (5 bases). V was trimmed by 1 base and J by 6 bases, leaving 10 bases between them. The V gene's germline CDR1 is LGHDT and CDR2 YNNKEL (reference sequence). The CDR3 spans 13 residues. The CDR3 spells CASSQGLGGEQYF. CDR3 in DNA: TGTGCCAGCAGCCAAGGTCTTGGAGGCGAGCAGTACTTC.

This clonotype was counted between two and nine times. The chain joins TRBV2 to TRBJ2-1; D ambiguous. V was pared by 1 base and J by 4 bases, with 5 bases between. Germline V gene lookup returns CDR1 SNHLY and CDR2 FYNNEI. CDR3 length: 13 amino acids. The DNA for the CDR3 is TGTGCCAGCAGTGAAGGGCCTTACAATGAGCAGTTCTTC. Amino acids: CASSEGPYNEQFF. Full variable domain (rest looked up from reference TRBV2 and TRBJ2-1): EPEVTQTPSHQVTQMGQEVILRCVPISNHLYFYWYRQILGQKVEFLVSFYNNEISEKSEIFDDQFSVERPDGSNFTLKIRSTKLEDSAMYFCASSEGPYNEQFFGPGTRLTVL.

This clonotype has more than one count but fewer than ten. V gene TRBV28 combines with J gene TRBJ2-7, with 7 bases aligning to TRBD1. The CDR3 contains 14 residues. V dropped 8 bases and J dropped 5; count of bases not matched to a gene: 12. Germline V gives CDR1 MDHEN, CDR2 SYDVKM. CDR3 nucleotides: TGTGCCAGCGGAGCCCCGGACAGGCTCAACGAGCAGTACTTC. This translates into CASGAPDRLNEQYF.

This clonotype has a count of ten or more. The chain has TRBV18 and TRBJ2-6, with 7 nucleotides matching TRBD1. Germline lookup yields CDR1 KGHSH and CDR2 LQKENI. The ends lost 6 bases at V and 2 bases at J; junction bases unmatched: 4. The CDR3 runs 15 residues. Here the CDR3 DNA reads TGTGCCAGCTCCCCGACAGGGACTGGGGCCAACGTCCTGACTTTC. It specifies CASSPTGTGANVLTF.

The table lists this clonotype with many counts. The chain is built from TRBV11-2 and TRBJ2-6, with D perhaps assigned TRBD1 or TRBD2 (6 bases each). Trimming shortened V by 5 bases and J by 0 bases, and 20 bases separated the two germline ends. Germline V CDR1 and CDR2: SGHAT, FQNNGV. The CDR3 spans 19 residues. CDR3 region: CASSNKEGVEVSGANVLTF. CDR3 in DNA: TGTGCCAGCAGCAATAAGGAGGGGGTGGAAGTCTCTGGGGCCAACGTCCTGACTTTC.

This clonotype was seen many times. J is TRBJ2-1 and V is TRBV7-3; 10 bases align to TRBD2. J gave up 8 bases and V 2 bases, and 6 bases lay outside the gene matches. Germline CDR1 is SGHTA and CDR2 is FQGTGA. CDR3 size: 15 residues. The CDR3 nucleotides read TGTGCCAGCAGCTTATCGACTAGCGGGCGCGATGAGCAGTTCTTC. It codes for CASSLSTSGRDEQFF.

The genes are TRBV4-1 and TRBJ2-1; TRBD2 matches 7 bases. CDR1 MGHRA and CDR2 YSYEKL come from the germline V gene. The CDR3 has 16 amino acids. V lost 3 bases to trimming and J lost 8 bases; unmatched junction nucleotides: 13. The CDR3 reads CASSQEPSGGNHEQFF. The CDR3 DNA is TGCGCCAGCAGCCAGGAGCCTAGCGGAGGCAACCATGAGCAGTTCTTC.

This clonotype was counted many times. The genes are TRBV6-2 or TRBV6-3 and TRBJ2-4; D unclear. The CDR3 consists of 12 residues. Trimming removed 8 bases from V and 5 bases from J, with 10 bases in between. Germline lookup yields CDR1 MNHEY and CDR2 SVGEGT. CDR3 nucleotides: TGTGCCAGCGGGCGACGGGAAAACATTCAGTACTTC. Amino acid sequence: CASGRRENIQYF.

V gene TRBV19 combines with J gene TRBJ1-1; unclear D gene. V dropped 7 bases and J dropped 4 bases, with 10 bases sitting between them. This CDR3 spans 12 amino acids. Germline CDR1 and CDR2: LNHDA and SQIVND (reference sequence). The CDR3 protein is CASNQRATEAFF. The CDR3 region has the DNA TGTGCCAGTAATCAGCGGGCCACTGAAGCTTTCTTT.

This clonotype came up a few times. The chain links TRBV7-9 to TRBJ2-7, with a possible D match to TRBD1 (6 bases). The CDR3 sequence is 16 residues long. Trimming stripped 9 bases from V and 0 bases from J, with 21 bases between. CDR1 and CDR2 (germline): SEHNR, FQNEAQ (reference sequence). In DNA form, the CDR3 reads TGTGCCAGTAGTACCTCCCGGACAGCCTTCTCCTACGAGCAGTACTTC. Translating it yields CASSTSRTAFSYEQYF.

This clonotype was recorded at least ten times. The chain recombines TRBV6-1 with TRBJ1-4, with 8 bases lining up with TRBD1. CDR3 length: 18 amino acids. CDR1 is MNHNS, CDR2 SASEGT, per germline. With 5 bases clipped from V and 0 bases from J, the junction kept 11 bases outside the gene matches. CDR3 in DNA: TGTGCCAGCAGTCTGGACAGGGCCCCGATGGCAACTAATGAAAAACTGTTTTTT. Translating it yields CASSLDRAPMATNEKLFF.

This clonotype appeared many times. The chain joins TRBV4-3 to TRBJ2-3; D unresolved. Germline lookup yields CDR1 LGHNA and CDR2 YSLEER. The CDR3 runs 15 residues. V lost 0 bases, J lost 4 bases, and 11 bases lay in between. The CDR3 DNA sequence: TGCGCCAGCAGCCAAGATGGCCTTCGCCCAGATACGCAGTATTTT. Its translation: CASSQDGLRPDTQYF.

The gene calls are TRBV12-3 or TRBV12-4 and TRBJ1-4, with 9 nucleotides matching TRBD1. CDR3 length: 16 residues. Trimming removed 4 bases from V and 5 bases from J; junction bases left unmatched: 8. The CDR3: CASSSTGGLRNEKLFF. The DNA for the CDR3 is TGTGCCAGCAGTTCGACAGGGGGACTGCGGAATGAAAAACTGTTTTTT.

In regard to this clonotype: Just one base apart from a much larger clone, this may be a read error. In nucleotides, the CDR3 is TGTGCCATCAGCTTAGTCGGGACGGGAGCCTACGAGCAGTACTTC. Residues: CAISLVGTGAYEQYF. The J gene is TRBJ2-7, the V gene TRBV11-2, with TRBD2 as a possible D gene (6 bases). The V gene's germline CDR1 is SGHAT and CDR2 FQNNGV. The CDR3 totals 15 residues.

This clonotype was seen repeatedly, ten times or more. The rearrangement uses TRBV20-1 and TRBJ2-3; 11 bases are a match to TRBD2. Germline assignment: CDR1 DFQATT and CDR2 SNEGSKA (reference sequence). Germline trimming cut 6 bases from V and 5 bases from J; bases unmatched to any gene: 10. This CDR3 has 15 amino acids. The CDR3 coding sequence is TGCAGTGCCAGACTAGCGGGACCTTGGGAAGATACGCAGTATTTT. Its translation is CSARLAGPWEDTQYF.

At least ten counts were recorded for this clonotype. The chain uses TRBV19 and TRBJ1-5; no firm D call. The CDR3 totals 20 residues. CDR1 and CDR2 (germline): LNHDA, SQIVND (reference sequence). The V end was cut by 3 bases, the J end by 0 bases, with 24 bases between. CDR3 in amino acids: CASSIGRLRDPGSSNQPQHF. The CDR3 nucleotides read TGTGCCAGTAGTATTGGTCGACTGAGAGATCCCGGTAGTAGCAATCAGCCCCAGCATTTT.